The 18 T cell receptor beta chains given below trace back to one sample, sequenced in a study of T cell repertoires in cytomegalovirus infection. From the reads, TCRdb called clonotypes with MiXCR, one entry per CDR3 protein. The table has approximately 500,000 distinct CDR3 sequences, 33% seen once. These receptors lack a known antigen. This specimen consisted of cultured PBMCs, obtained from culture after CMV antigen stimulation. These TCRs come from a human donor in good health (CMV status not recorded). Some clones in this sample may be carry-over from other donors' samples.

A few counts support this clonotype. V is TRBV5-6 and J is TRBJ2-7, with TRBD1 matching 7 bases. The CDR3 length is 15 residues. Germline trimming cut 3 bases from V and 6 bases from J; bases unmatched to any gene: 12. In germline, CDR1 is SGHDT, CDR2 YYEEEE. The CDR3 sequence is CASSSRQGIGSEQYF. CDR3 sequence (DNA): TGTGCCAGCAGCTCGAGACAGGGAATTGGGAGCGAGCAGTACTTC.

This CDR3 is CASSLAVGGGYEQYV. The CDR3 nucleotides are TGTGCCAGCAGCTTAGCGGTTGGCGGGGGCTACGAGCAGTACGTC. V is TRBV11-2 and J is TRBJ2-7; TRBD2 matches 7 bases. Germline trimming cut 1 base from V and 3 bases from J; bases unmatched to any gene: 6. The CDR3 sequence is 15 residues long. The germline V gene encodes CDR1 SGHAT and CDR2 FQNNGV.

This clonotype turned up a few times. The V gene is TRBV7-3, the J gene TRBJ2-3; the match to TRBD1 covers 7 bases. The CDR3 sequence is 17 residues long. The V gene end was trimmed by 0 bases and the J gene end by 0 bases; junction bases not matched to a gene: 6. CDR1 SGHTA and CDR2 FQGTGA come from the germline V gene. This CDR3 is CASSLTVRDRSTDTQYF. In DNA form, the CDR3 reads TGTGCCAGCAGCTTAACGGTCCGGGACAGAAGCACAGATACGCAGTATTTT.

This chain uses TRBV28 with TRBJ1-5, with 8 bases lining up with TRBD1. Per germline, CDR1 MDHEN and CDR2 SYDVKM. The CDR3 is 15 amino acids. V was pared by 5 bases and J by 0 bases, with 3 bases of the junction left unmatched. The CDR3 loop is CASSGQGGSNQPQHF. CDR3 DNA sequence: TGTGCCAGCAGTGGACAGGGCGGTAGCAATCAGCCCCAGCATTTT.

This clonotype was seen more than once but under ten times. The chain joins TRBV6-1 to TRBJ2-5; D ambiguous. The germline gives CDR1 MNHNS, CDR2 SASEGT. V lost 3 bases and J lost 5, with 10 bases in between. The CDR3 runs 13 residues. CDR3 sequence: CASSESFVETQYF. In DNA, the CDR3 is TGTGCCAGCAGTGAGTCTTTTGTGGAGACCCAGTACTTC.

The chain combines TRBV19 with TRBJ2-5, with TRBD2 identical over 11 bases. Germline assignment: CDR1 LNHDA and CDR2 SQIVND (reference sequence). V trimming: 6 bases; J trimming: 1 base; junction bases outside the gene matches: 7. CDR3 size: 16 residues. The CDR3 DNA follows: TGTGCCAGTAGCTCCGGGACTAGCGGCATCCAAGAGACCCAGTACTTC. This gives the protein CASSSGTSGIQETQYF.

The chain couples TRBV6-6 to TRBJ2-7, with unresolved D. V lost 4 bases and J 3 bases, leaving 10 bases between the germline ends. This CDR3 has 13 amino acids. Germline V lookup: CDR1 MNHNY, CDR2 SVGAGI (reference sequence). The CDR3: CASSSRQDYEQYV. CDR3 in DNA: TGTGCCAGCAGTTCCAGGCAGGACTACGAGCAGTACGTC.

This clonotype was seen a handful of times. This chain links TRBV19 with TRBJ2-2; 9 nucleotides align to TRBD2. J gave up 1 base and V 7 bases, and 7 bases lay outside the gene matches. Germline CDR1 LNHDA, CDR2 SQIVND (reference sequence). The CDR3 is 16 amino acids. CDR3 loop: CASTRGGGQNTGELFF. CDR3 bases: TGTGCCAGTACCCGCGGGGGGGGCCAGAACACCGGGGAGCTGTTTTTT.

J is TRBJ1-5 and V is TRBV18; the D gene is possibly TRBD1 (5 bases). V was shortened by 2 bases and J by 7 bases, with 15 bases between the two germline ends. The CDR3 contains 15 residues. The germline gives CDR1 KGHSH, CDR2 LQKENI. CDR3 protein: CASSPGGQGGQPQHF. The CDR3 DNA reads TGTGCCAGCTCACCAGGTGGGCAGGGAGGCCAGCCCCAGCATTTT. The whole variable domain, filled in from reference TRBV18 and TRBJ1-5, reads NAGVMQNPRHLVRRRGQEARLRCSPMKGHSHVYWYRQLPEEGLKFMVYLQKENIIDESGMPKERFSAEFPKEGPSILRIQQVVRGDSAAYFCASSPGGQGGQPQHFGDGTRLSIL.

This clonotype was counted ten times or more. The chain is built from TRBV4-1 and TRBJ2-7; 9 bases line up with TRBD1. The CDR3 sequence is 16 residues long. Looked up from germline, CDR1 is MGHRA and CDR2 is YSYEKL. V lost 4 bases and J lost 0; bases outside the gene matches: 7. The CDR3 DNA is TGCGCCAGCAGCCCAACAGGGGGCCACCTCTCCTACGAGCAGTACGTC. Translation gives CASSPTGGHLSYEQYV.

The V and J genes are TRBV7-2 and TRBJ1-2; D is ambiguous. Trimming cost V 1 base and J 1 base, with 4 bases left between them. The germline CDR1 and CDR2 sequences are SGHTA and FQGNSA. This CDR3 region has 13 residues. The CDR3 reads CASSLVVNYGYTF. The CDR3 DNA follows: TGTGCCAGCAGCTTAGTTGTTAACTATGGCTACACCTTC.

The CDR3 loop is CASSRTTLYEQYF. CDR3 DNA sequence: TGTGCCAGCAGTCGGACTACCCTCTACGAGCAGTACTTC. The gene calls are TRBV12-3 or TRBV12-4 and TRBJ2-7; D is possibly TRBD2 (6 bases). V lost 5 bases, J lost 3 bases, and 11 bases lay in between. The CDR3 covers 13 residues.

The sample holds a few counts of this clonotype. The chain recombines TRBV7-2 with TRBJ1-1; D possibly corresponds to TRBD1 (5 bases). The CDR3 is 14 residues long. V gave up 4 bases and J gave up 3 bases, with 12 bases separating them. Germline V lookup: CDR1 SGHTA, CDR2 FQGNSA. The CDR3 is CASSSQGGDTEAFF. As DNA, the CDR3 is TGTGCCAGCAGCTCGCAGGGAGGGGACACTGAAGCTTTCTTT.

CDR3: CASSSGTSYSEQYF. The CDR3 region has the DNA TGTGCCAGCTCATCCGGGACTAGTTATTCCGAGCAGTACTTC. V usage is TRBV18 and J usage is TRBJ2-7, with 8 positions matching TRBD2. The V and J ends lost 5 bases and 6 bases, in that order; junction bases with no gene match: 9. The length of the CDR3 is 14 residues. CDR1 and CDR2 from the germline V gene are KGHSH and LQKENI.

This clonotype counts as medium-sized (0.01 to 0.1%). The V and J genes are TRBV12-5 and TRBJ2-1; perhaps TRBD2 as D (6 bases). The germline V gene has CDR1 LGHNT and CDR2 FRNRAP. V lost 0 bases and J 8 bases, leaving 17 bases between the germline ends. The length of the CDR3 is 16 residues. The CDR3 sequence is CASGLVRGGIYDEQFF. CDR3 nucleotides: TGTGCTAGTGGTTTGGTACGAGGCGGGATTTACGATGAGCAGTTCTTC.

The rearrangement joins TRBV20-1 to TRBJ1-5, with 7 bases matching TRBD1. The germline CDR1 and CDR2 sequences are DFQATT and SNEGSKA (reference sequence). The CDR3 contains 15 residues. The V gene end was trimmed by 3 bases and the J gene end by 6 bases; junction bases not matched to a gene: 11. The CDR3 bases are TGCAGTGCTAGGGGCGACAGGGACCCGGGTCAGCCCCAGCATTTT. It encodes CSARGDRDPGQPQHF.

Only a few counts were recorded for this clonotype. V usage is TRBV12-3 or TRBV12-4 and J usage is TRBJ2-3, with D possibly matching TRBD1 (5 bases). Trimming cost V 4 bases and J 6 bases, with 14 bases left between them. The CDR3 loop spans 14 amino acids. DNA for the CDR3: TGTGCCAGCAGTTCGGACATAAAGGGGGATACGCAGTATTTT. It translates to CASSSDIKGDTQYF.

The chain employs TRBV20-1 and TRBJ1-2; D is unresolved. Trimming removed 0 bases from V and 8 bases from J, with 10 bases in between. Germline CDR1 DFQATT, CDR2 SNEGSKA (reference sequence). CDR3 size: 12 residues. The CDR3 nucleotides are TGCAGTGCTAGAGAGGAGGTCGGAGGCTACACCTTC. This codes for CSAREEVGGYTF.